The 8 T cell receptor beta chains presented below share a single source sample, sequenced in a study of T cell responses to AZD1222 COVID-19 vaccine. Clones were read by immunoSEQ multiplex PCR, and TCRdb kept only the in-frame ones, dropping some. The data contain over 85,000 clones, around 93% of them singletons. This sample comprised peripheral blood, obtained on day 0 of AZD1222 vaccination. The receptors derive from an adult in good health.

This chain connects TRBV10-3 to TRBJ2-7, with no clear D. This CDR3 is 13 amino acids long. Germline values: CDR1 ENHRY, CDR2 SYGVKD. V shed 3 bases and J shed 1 base, with 7 bases lying between them. This chain's CDR3 is CAISDPGSYEQYF. The CDR3 nucleotides are TGTGCCATCAGTGACCCCGGGTCCTACGAGCAGTACTTC.

The CDR3 sequence is CSVSPGAGANVLTF. The CDR3 DNA sequence: TGCAGCGTCTCACCAGGGGCTGGGGCCAACGTCCTGACTTTC. The gene calls are TRBV29-1 and TRBJ2-6; D possibly corresponds to TRBD1 (6 bases). CDR3 length: 14 amino acids. From germline, CDR1 is SQVTM and CDR2 ANQGSEA. Trimming took off 6 bases at V and 2 bases at J, with 11 bases between the two ends. Drawing the rest from reference TRBV29-1 and TRBJ2-6, the complete variable domain is SAVISQKPSRDICQRGTSLTIQCQVDSQVTMMFWYRQQPGQSLTLIATANQGSEATYESGFVIDKFPISRPNLTFSTLTVSNMSPEDSSIYLCSVSPGAGANVLTFGAGSRLTVL.

The V gene is TRBV6-1, the J gene TRBJ1-1; D call uncertain. Germline CDR1 is MNHNS and CDR2 is SASEGT. This CDR3 comprises 14 residues. The V end was cut by 0 bases, the J end by 1 base, with 6 bases between. The CDR3 DNA reads TGTGCCAGCAGTGAAGCTCGGCGGAACACTGAAGCTTTCTTT. It yields the protein CASSEARRNTEAFF.

This clone is labeled as medium-sized. The rearrangement links TRBV19 to TRBJ1-1; tentative D call: TRBD1 (6 bases). Germline V gives CDR1 LNHDA, CDR2 SQIVND (reference sequence). The CDR3 totals 14 residues. Trimming removed 4 bases at V and 7 bases at J, with 16 bases between. CDR3 loop: CASSRPGQKLEAFF. The DNA of the CDR3 is TGTGCCAGTAGTAGACCGGGACAAAAACTTGAAGCTTTCTTT.

V usage is TRBV9 and J usage is TRBJ1-6; 12 bases match TRBD1. The CDR3 length is 16 residues. Trimming took 5 bases from V and 7 from J; bases not matched to a gene: 7. Germline V lookup: CDR1 SGDLS, CDR2 YYNGEE. The CDR3, as DNA: TGTGCCAGCAGTCTCCGGGACAGGGGGCACAATTCACCCCTCCACTTT. It translates to CASSLRDRGHNSPLHF.

The rearrangement joins TRBV4-1 to TRBJ2-1; D is unclear. V dropped 1 base and J dropped 9 bases, with 7 bases sitting between them. CDR1 is MGHRA, CDR2 YSYEKL, per germline. This CDR3 contains 12 residues. CDR3 DNA sequence: TGCGCCAGCAGCCAAGTAGCCGGTGAGCAGTTCTTC. This encodes CASSQVAGEQFF.

This clone was detected once. This chain connects TRBV5-1 to TRBJ1-6; 8 positions agree with TRBD1. Per germline, CDR1 SGHRS and CDR2 YFSETQ. After removal of 0 bases from V and 7 bases from J, the junction contained 12 bases not matched to a gene. This CDR3 comprises 18 residues. The CDR3 DNA reads as TGCGCCAGCAGCTTGGCGCGGGGTTCGACAGGGGCAAATTCACCCCTCCACTTT. Translated: CASSLARGSTGANSPLHF.

This clone appeared once. The genes are TRBV4-2 and TRBJ1-5; D gene ambiguous. This CDR3 comprises 15 residues. Germline V CDR1 and CDR2: LGHNA, YNFKEQ. V was shortened by 1 base and J by 0 bases, with 7 bases between the two germline ends. The CDR3 nucleotides read TGTGCCAGCAGCCAAGGGCCAAATAGCAATCAGCCCCAGCATTTT. Its translation is CASSQGPNSNQPQHF.